The 28 T cell receptor beta chains below were found in one sample sequenced in a study of human T cells and chemical hapten exposure (dated by TCRdb to the early 2020s). Receptor libraries were prepared by RACE. TCRdb records NextSeq 500 as the sequencer. In TCRdb, the public reads were trimmed at Q25 with fastp and aligned with MiXCR, with productive beta chains retained. Rows with one shared CDR3 protein collapse into an entry with the most common genes and DNA. The sample table records approximately 320,000 distinct CDR3 sequences; about 5% of these occur just once. In total, the top ten clones hold roughly 8.2% of the sample. What this sample's time point label stands for: pre-sensitization, week 0. The treatment or condition label corresponds to: therapeutic diphenylcyclopropenone sensitization with weekly scalp DPC. The sequences come from whole blood, collected in connection with sensitization to the hapten diphenylcyclopropenone (DPC). These receptor sequences come from a young woman with alopecia areata. Some clones in this sample may be carry-over from other donors' samples.

A few counts support this clonotype. J is TRBJ2-5 and V is TRBV18; possibly TRBD2 for D (6 bases). Germline assignment: CDR1 KGHSH and CDR2 LQKENI. There are 15 residues in the CDR3. V was cut by 3 bases and J by 1 base, with 12 bases left in between. CDR3: CASSPQEGLQETQYF. As DNA, the CDR3 is TGTGCCAGCTCACCTCAAGAGGGACTCCAAGAGACCCAGTACTTC.

The chain recombines TRBV7-2 with TRBJ2-6, with D perhaps TRBD1 (5 bases). From germline, CDR1 is SGHTA and CDR2 FQGNSA. The CDR3 covers 17 residues. V was clipped by 5 bases and J by 1 base, with 15 bases between them. The CDR3 sequence: CASSPLGLISGANVLTF. CDR3 nucleotide sequence: TGTGCCAGCAGCCCCCTGGGGCTTATATCTGGGGCCAACGTCCTGACTTTC. The full variable domain, with the rest looked up from reference TRBV7-2 and TRBJ2-6, is GAGVSQSPSNKVTEKGKDVELRCDPISGHTALYWYRQSLGQGLEFLIYFQGNSAPDKSGLPSDRFSAERTGGSVSTLTIQRTQQEDSAVYLCASSPLGLISGANVLTFGAGSRLTVL.

J is TRBJ2-6 and V is TRBV3-1, with TRBD1 as a possible D gene (6 bases). CDR3 length equals 15 residues. Germline CDR1 LGHDT, CDR2 YNNKEL (reference sequence). V was clipped by 5 bases and J by 2 bases, with 10 bases between them. CDR3 DNA: TGTGCCAGCAGCGCAGGACAGACTGGGGCCAACGTCCTGACTTTC. Residues: CASSAGQTGANVLTF.

This clonotype showed up many times. The chain carries TRBV7-9 and TRBJ1-6; D ambiguous. V lost 4 bases and J lost 4, with 17 bases in between. The germline V gene has CDR1 SEHNR and CDR2 FQNEAQ (reference sequence). The CDR3 has 17 amino acids. CDR3 in amino acids: CASSSPPGPTYNSPLHF. The DNA of the CDR3 is TGTGCCAGCAGCTCCCCCCCGGGTCCCACTTATAATTCACCCCTCCACTTT.

The chain employs TRBV7-9 and TRBJ2-3; either TRBD1 or TRBD2 may supply D (5 bases each). Trimming pared 2 bases from V and 2 bases from J, leaving 8 bases between. The CDR3 is made up of 14 amino acids. In germline, CDR1 is SEHNR, CDR2 FQNEAQ (reference sequence). CDR3 amino acids: CASSLWGNTDTQYF. The CDR3 region has the DNA TGTGCCAGCAGCTTATGGGGGAACACAGATACGCAGTATTTT.

This clonotype was observed a handful of times. This chain uses TRBV12-3 or TRBV12-4 with TRBJ1-6; D might be TRBD1 (5 bases). The V end was cut by 5 bases, the J end by 14 bases, with 22 bases between. The CDR3 length is 15 residues. The CDR3 reads CASSLSGTSPVTLHF. CDR3 in DNA: TGTGCCAGCAGTCTTAGTGGGACCTCACCGGTGACCCTCCACTTT.

This clonotype has ten or more counts. The chain carries TRBV4-3 and TRBJ1-6; weak D call: TRBD1 (6 bases). Germline CDR1 reads LGHNA; CDR2 reads YSLEER. There are 15 residues in the CDR3. V lost 2 bases, J lost 5 bases, and 10 bases lay in between. The CDR3: CASSQTAGDNSPLHF. CDR3 in DNA: TGCGCCAGCAGCCAAACCGCAGGGGATAATTCACCCCTCCACTTT.

This clonotype showed up just a few times. V is TRBV5-5 and J is TRBJ1-4; unclear D gene. This CDR3 is built from 13 residues. Germline lookup yields CDR1 SGHKS and CDR2 YYEKEE (reference sequence). V lost 1 base to trimming and J lost 6 bases, with 7 bases between them. The CDR3 DNA sequence: TGTGCCAGCAGCTTGCTCTCGTATGAAAAACTGTTTTTT. It yields the protein CASSLLSYEKLFF.

V usage is TRBV27 and J usage is TRBJ1-2; D gene unclear. V shed 0 bases and J shed 8 bases, with 19 bases lying between them. CDR1 and CDR2 from the germline V gene are MNHEY and SMNVEV (reference sequence). This CDR3 spans 16 amino acids. The CDR3 sequence: CASSLSRRPAIFGYTF. The CDR3 DNA reads TGTGCCAGCAGTTTATCCCGCAGGCCCGCTATCTTCGGCTACACCTTC.

The CDR3 sequence: CASSYSFGFGNSPLHF. The CDR3 coding sequence is TGTGCCAGCAGTTACTCGTTCGGGTTCGGTAATTCACCCCTCCACTTT. The J gene is TRBJ1-6, the V gene TRBV6-5; D is unclear. Germline V gives CDR1 MNHEY, CDR2 SVGAGI. This CDR3 spans 16 amino acids. Trimming shortened V by 0 bases and J by 6 bases, and 12 bases separated the two germline ends.

This clonotype has ten or more counts. The chain recombines TRBV7-6 with TRBJ2-5; unclear D gene. The CDR3 contains 12 residues. In germline, CDR1 is SGHVS, CDR2 FNYEAQ. V dropped 5 bases and J dropped 3 bases, with 7 bases sitting between them. CDR3: CASSPFEETQYF. DNA for the CDR3: TGTGCCAGCAGCCCGTTTGAAGAGACCCAGTACTTC.

Ten or more counts support this clonotype. This sequence joins TRBV5-1 and TRBJ2-1; the D gene is possibly TRBD2 (7 bases). CDR1 and CDR2 (germline): SGHRS, YFSETQ. V dropped 5 bases and J dropped 5 bases, with 14 bases sitting between them. The CDR3 loop spans 14 amino acids. Here the CDR3 reads CASRGGGPNNEQFF. The CDR3 DNA reads TGCGCCAGCAGAGGGGGGGGCCCTAACAATGAGCAGTTCTTC.

This clonotype was counted a few times. V and J are TRBV6-5 and TRBJ2-1, with 8 bases fitting TRBD1. Trimming cost V 5 bases and J 10 bases; bases outside gene matches: 13. This CDR3 is 15 amino acids long. CDR1 is MNHEY and CDR2 is SVGAGI in the germline V gene. The CDR3 DNA reads as TGTGCCAGCAGTAGGACAGGGTACACAGAAGGGGAGCAGTTCTTC. Protein: CASSRTGYTEGEQFF.

This clonotype has more than one count but fewer than ten. The V and J genes are TRBV20-1 and TRBJ2-7; D gene unclear. The CDR3 length is 12 residues. Trimming removed 3 bases from V and 0 bases from J, with 6 bases in between. Germline V gives CDR1 DFQATT, CDR2 SNEGSKA (reference sequence). CDR3 in DNA: TGCAGTGCTAGTGCGGACTCCTACGAGCAGTACTTC. This encodes CSASADSYEQYF.

The table lists this clonotype with a few counts. The rearrangement joins TRBV12-3 or TRBV12-4 to TRBJ1-4, with TRBD1 matching over 8 bases. Trimming at V came to 3 bases and at J to 10 bases, leaving 7 bases not matched to a gene. This CDR3 comprises 14 residues. The CDR3 is CASSFEQGARKLFF. Written as DNA, the CDR3 is TGTGCCAGCAGTTTTGAGCAGGGGGCAAGAAAACTGTTTTTT.

A few counts support this clonotype. The V call is TRBV5-1, the J call TRBJ2-5; 7 positions match TRBD2. This CDR3 comprises 16 residues. Trimming at V came to 1 base and at J to 1 base, leaving 7 bases not matched to a gene. Germline V gives CDR1 SGHRS, CDR2 YFSETQ. The CDR3: CASSLNQASGQETQYF. The DNA for the CDR3 is TGCGCCAGCAGCTTGAATCAGGCTAGCGGCCAAGAGACCCAGTACTTC.

The sample holds a few counts of this clonotype. This chain connects TRBV10-3 to TRBJ2-1; D remains ambiguous. Trimming took 4 bases from V and 7 from J, leaving 11 bases between them. The CDR3 covers 13 residues. Germline values: CDR1 ENHRY, CDR2 SYGVKD. CDR3 sequence reads: CAISGQPVNEQFF. The CDR3 DNA is TGTGCCATCAGTGGGCAGCCGGTAAATGAGCAGTTCTTC.

This clonotype was seen repeatedly, ten times or more. The chain is built from TRBV29-1 and TRBJ1-1, with 8 bases that match TRBD1. J was trimmed by 11 bases and V by 3 bases; bases with no gene match: 14. This CDR3 is 14 amino acids long. Looked up from germline, CDR1 is SQVTM and CDR2 is ANQGSEA. The CDR3 nucleotides are TGCAGCGTTGATTCGCGGCAGGGGGCAATGGGGGCTTTCTTT. Protein: CSVDSRQGAMGAFF.

This clonotype has ten or more counts. This chain uses TRBV4-1 with TRBJ2-1; 9 bases match TRBD2. CDR1 is MGHRA, CDR2 YSYEKL, per germline. V was clipped by 3 bases and J by 2 bases; unmatched bases: 8. CDR3 length: 17 amino acids. The CDR3 DNA sequence: TGCGCCAGCAGCCACCAAATGGCGGGGGGGCCCTACAATGAGCAGTTCTTC. It translates to CASSHQMAGGPYNEQFF.

At least ten counts were recorded for this clonotype. This chain connects TRBV4-3 to TRBJ2-3; D call uncertain. The CDR3 spans 15 residues. CDR1 is LGHNA, CDR2 YSLEER, per germline. The V and J ends lost 3 bases and 0 bases respectively, with 10 bases between them. The CDR3 DNA reads TGCGCCAGCAGCCAGGCCTCCAGAAGCACAGATACGCAGTATTTT. Protein sequence: CASSQASRSTDTQYF.

This clonotype has a handful of counts. V usage is TRBV7-9 and J usage is TRBJ1-1, with D unclear. The CDR3 runs to 12 residues. V gave up 5 bases and J gave up 11 bases, with 15 bases separating them. The germline V gene has CDR1 SEHNR and CDR2 FQNEAQ (reference sequence). This CDR3 is CASSRIGKEAFF. Here the CDR3 DNA reads TGTGCCAGCAGCCGTATAGGAAAAGAGGCTTTCTTT. The whole variable domain, filled in from reference TRBV7-9 and TRBJ1-1, reads DTGVSQNPRHKITKRGQNVTFRCDPISEHNRLYWYRQTLGQGPEFLTYFQNEAQLEKSRLLSDRFSAERPKGSFSTLEIQRTEQGDSAMYLCASSRIGKEAFFGQGTRLTVV.

The table lists this clonotype with many counts. This chain links TRBV4-3 with TRBJ2-3; D possibly corresponds to TRBD1 (6 bases). Germline values: CDR1 LGHNA, CDR2 YSLEER. Trimming stripped 4 bases from V and 3 bases from J, with 8 bases between. The CDR3 has 13 residues. CDR3 nucleotide sequence: TGCGCCAGCAGCCGCACAGGGACAGATACGCAGTATTTT. As protein: CASSRTGTDTQYF.

The rearrangement uses TRBV7-2 and TRBJ2-3, with D perhaps matching TRBD2 (7 bases). Germline CDR1 reads SGHTA; CDR2 reads FQGNSA. V was pared by 3 bases and J by 5 bases, with 12 bases between. The CDR3 runs 14 residues. CDR3 sequence: CASSFWGGGDTQYF. The CDR3 coding sequence is TGTGCCAGCAGCTTCTGGGGGGGCGGAGATACGCAGTATTTT.

This clonotype was counted a few times. The chain links TRBV6-2 or TRBV6-3 to TRBJ1-1; D is undetermined. Per germline, CDR1 MNHEY and CDR2 SVGEGT. Trimming shortened V by 2 bases and J by 1 base, and 8 bases separated the two germline ends. The CDR3 is 14 amino acids. The CDR3: CASSYGAANTEAFF. The CDR3 DNA follows: TGTGCCAGCAGTTACGGAGCGGCGAACACTGAAGCTTTCTTT.

The CDR3, as DNA: TGTGCCATCAGTGAACGGGGGTTTGACCAGCCCCAGCATTTT. Amino acid sequence: CAISERGFDQPQHF. V gene TRBV10-3 combines with J gene TRBJ1-5, with D possibly TRBD1 on 5 matching bases. Trimming left V 3 bases short and J 7 bases short, with 13 bases between. The CDR3 is made up of 14 amino acids. Germline CDR1 ENHRY, CDR2 SYGVKD.

This clonotype was observed a few times. The V and J genes are TRBV7-2 and TRBJ1-2; D possibly corresponds to TRBD1 (5 bases). The CDR3 totals 15 residues. The V and J ends lost 1 base and 4 bases respectively, with 13 bases between them. CDR1 SGHTA and CDR2 FQGNSA come from the germline V gene. The CDR3 is CASSLGVHGAYGYTF. The CDR3, as DNA: TGTGCCAGCAGCTTAGGGGTGCATGGGGCCTATGGCTACACCTTC.

This clonotype was recorded many times. V and J are TRBV20-1 and TRBJ1-5, with 9 positions matching TRBD1. Germline loops: CDR1 DFQATT, CDR2 SNEGSKA (reference sequence). This CDR3 contains 16 residues. Losses at the gene ends were 4 bases for V and 7 bases for J; bases not matched to a gene: 14. The CDR3 DNA sequence: TGCAGTGCTAATGTTCCCGGGACAGGGAACGACCAGCCCCAGCATTTT. Translating gives CSANVPGTGNDQPQHF.

This clonotype has a handful of counts. The J gene is TRBJ2-3, the V gene TRBV5-6; 12 positions agree with TRBD2. This CDR3 contains 15 residues. Germline V CDR1 and CDR2: SGHDT, YYEEEE. Germline trimming cut 2 bases from V and 7 bases from J; bases unmatched to any gene: 5. This chain's CDR3 is CASSFELAGGYTQYF. The CDR3 region has the DNA TGTGCCAGCAGCTTCGAACTAGCGGGGGGTTATACGCAGTATTTT.